This TCR beta chain was identified in a study of beta chain features in type 1 diabetes. About the study: No age, gender or cell yield differences were seen between patients and healthy donors.

This clone was seen more than once but under ten times. Its antigen is as yet unknown. Sequencing targeted expressed TCRB transcripts, as all isolated RNA had been reverse transcribed. Sequenced by immunoSEQ multiplex PCR; TCRdb stores in-frame clones only, minus some. This table has 600,000 or so clones, around 15% appearing once. Trimming took 1 base from V and 1 from J, leaving 9 bases between them. Germline lookup yields CDR1 SQVTM and CDR2 ANQGSEA. This CDR3 comprises 14 residues. General study points: Sequencing from cDNA could over-represent high-TCR-expressing cells. A moderate, significant TCRB CDR3 shortening appeared in type 1 diabetes across four CD4+ subsets.

The sequencing sample was made of naive CD4+ T cells from blood. The chain recombines TRBV29-1 with TRBJ2-3; a possible D gene is TRBD1 (6 bases). This clonotype originated in a man aged 18 to 30 with type 1 diabetes. CDR3 amino acids: CSVEGDTRTDTQYF. Written as DNA, the CDR3 is TGCAGCGTTGAAGGGGACACCCGCACAGATACGCAGTATTTT.